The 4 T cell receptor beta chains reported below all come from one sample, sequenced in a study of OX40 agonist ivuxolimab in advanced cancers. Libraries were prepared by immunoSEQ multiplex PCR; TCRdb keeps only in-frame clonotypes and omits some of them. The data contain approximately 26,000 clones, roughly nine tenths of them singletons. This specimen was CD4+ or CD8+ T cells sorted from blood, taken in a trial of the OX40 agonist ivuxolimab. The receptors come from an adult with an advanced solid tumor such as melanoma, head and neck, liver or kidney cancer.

The CDR3 DNA sequence: TGTGCCAGTAGTGCTCGGACAGGGGCCTCGGAGCAGTACTTC. Amino acid sequence: CASSARTGASEQYF. V usage is TRBV19 and J usage is TRBJ2-7, with 9 bases that match TRBD1. There are 14 residues in the CDR3. J was trimmed by 7 bases and V by 5 bases; bases with no gene match: 9. Per the germline V gene, CDR1 is LNHDA and CDR2 is SQIVND (reference sequence). The full variable domain, rest sourced from reference TRBV19 and TRBJ2-7, is DGGITQSPKYLFRKEGQNVTLSCEQNLNHDAMYWYRQDPGQGLRLIYYSQIVNDFQKGDIAEGYSVSREKKESFPLTVTSAQKNPTAFYLCASSARTGASEQYFGPGTRLTVT.

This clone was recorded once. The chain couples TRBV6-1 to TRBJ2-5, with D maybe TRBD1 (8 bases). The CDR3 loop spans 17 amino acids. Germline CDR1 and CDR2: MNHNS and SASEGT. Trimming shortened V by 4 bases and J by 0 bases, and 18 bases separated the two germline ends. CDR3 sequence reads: CASSVRTGRDYQETQYF. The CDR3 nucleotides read TGTGCCAGCAGTGTCAGGACAGGGAGGGACTACCAAGAGACCCAGTACTTC.

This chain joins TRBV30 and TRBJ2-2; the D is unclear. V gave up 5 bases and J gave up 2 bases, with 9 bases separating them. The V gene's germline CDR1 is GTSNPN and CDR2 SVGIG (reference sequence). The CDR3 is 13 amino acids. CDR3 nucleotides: TGTGCCTGGTACGAGACAAACACCGGGGAGCTGTTTTTT. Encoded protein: CAWYETNTGELFF.

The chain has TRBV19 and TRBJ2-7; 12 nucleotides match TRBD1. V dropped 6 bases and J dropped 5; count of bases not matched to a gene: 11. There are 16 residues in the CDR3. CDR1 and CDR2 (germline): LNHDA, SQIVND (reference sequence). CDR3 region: CASSVFGTGGRHEQYF. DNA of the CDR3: TGTGCCAGTAGCGTGTTCGGGACAGGGGGCAGACACGAGCAGTACTTC.